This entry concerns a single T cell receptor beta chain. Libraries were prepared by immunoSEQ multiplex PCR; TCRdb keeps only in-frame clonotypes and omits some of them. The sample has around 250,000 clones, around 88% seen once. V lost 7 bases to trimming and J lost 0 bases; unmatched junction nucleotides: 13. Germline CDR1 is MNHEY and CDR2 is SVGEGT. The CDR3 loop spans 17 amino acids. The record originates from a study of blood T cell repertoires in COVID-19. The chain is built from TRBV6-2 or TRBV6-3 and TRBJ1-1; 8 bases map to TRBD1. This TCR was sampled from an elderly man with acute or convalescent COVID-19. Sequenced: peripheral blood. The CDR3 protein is CASTPTLDRVMNTEAFF. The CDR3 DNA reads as TGTGCCAGCACCCCGACCCTGGACAGGGTCATGAACACTGAAGCTTTCTTT.